Shown below are 30 T cell receptor beta chains from a single sample sequenced in a study of T-cell memory formation after mild COVID-19. Each CDR3 protein is one row after TCRdb ran MiXCR on the 5' RACE reads. The sample lists 250,000 to 400,000 distinct CDR3 sequences, roughly an eighth occurring once. The sample comprised PBMCs or a T cell subset sorted from them (not recorded which). Receptors originate from a man younger than 35 who had mild COVID-19 (a few samples of this study predate the infection). Cell type and time point are not known.

The rearrangement uses TRBV6-6 and TRBJ2-3; either TRBD1 or TRBD2 may supply D (5 bases each). CDR1 and CDR2 (germline): MNHNY, SVGAGI (reference sequence). The CDR3 totals 14 residues. V was trimmed by 5 bases and J by 3 bases, leaving 12 bases between them. The CDR3: CASSGDQQTDTQYF. DNA of the CDR3: TGTGCCAGCAGTGGGGACCAGCAAACAGATACGCAGTATTTT.

The chain is built from TRBV7-2 and TRBJ2-2; D perhaps matches TRBD2 (6 bases). Per the germline V gene, CDR1 is SGHTA and CDR2 is FQGNSA. V gave up 3 bases and J gave up 4 bases, with 9 bases separating them. The CDR3 spans 14 residues. CDR3 sequence reads: CASSLGGRTGELFF. CDR3 DNA sequence: TGTGCCAGCAGCTTGGGGGGTCGCACCGGGGAGCTGTTTTTT.

This clonotype has more than one count but fewer than ten. The chain links TRBV7-9 to TRBJ1-1; D not certain. Germline V lookup: CDR1 SEHNR, CDR2 FQNEAQ (reference sequence). CDR3 length: 11 amino acids. The germline V and J ends were trimmed by 3 bases and 8 bases, with 7 bases remaining between them. The CDR3 is CASSFGREAFF. The CDR3 nucleotides are TGTGCCAGCAGCTTTGGCAGGGAAGCTTTCTTT.

The DNA for the CDR3 is TGTGCCATCAGCTATCAGACAGGGAACACCGGGGAGCTGTTTTTT. Its protein product is CAISYQTGNTGELFF. The chain carries TRBV10-3 and TRBJ2-2; tentatively, D is TRBD1 (6 bases). There are 15 residues in the CDR3. From germline, CDR1 is ENHRY and CDR2 SYGVKD. V lost 6 bases to trimming and J lost 1 base, with 12 bases between them.

The J gene is TRBJ2-1, the V gene TRBV5-1, with 8 positions matching TRBD2. Germline CDR1 reads SGHRS; CDR2 reads YFSETQ. The length of the CDR3 is 16 residues. V shed 3 bases and J 0 bases; nucleotides not matched to a gene: 5. CDR3 coding DNA: TGCGCCAGCAGCTACGGGGGGGTTAGCTCCTACAATGAGCAGTTCTTC. Its translation is CASSYGGVSSYNEQFF. The variable domain in full, with the rest retrieved from reference TRBV5-1 and TRBJ2-1, is KAGVTQTPRYLIKTRGQQVTLSCSPISGHRSVSWYQQTPGQGLQFLFEYFSETQRNKGNFPGRFSGRQFSNSRSEMNVSTLELGDSALYLCASSYGGVSSYNEQFFGPGTRLTVL.

J is TRBJ2-3 and V is TRBV3-1; 7 bases agree with TRBD2. V trimming: 4 bases; J trimming: 1 base; junction bases outside the gene matches: 8. The CDR3 sequence is 16 residues long. Germline CDR1 LGHDT, CDR2 YNNKEL (reference sequence). CDR3 sequence (DNA): TGTGCCAGCAGCCGCTTGGGGGGGGGACGCACAGATACGCAGTATTTT. Encoded protein: CASSRLGGGRTDTQYF.

Of note for this clonotype: One junction end does not reproduce the germline sequence, and a read error may be involved. The chain uses TRBV5-1 and TRBJ2-3; TRBD1 matches 12 bases. Germline lookup yields CDR1 SGHRS and CDR2 YFSETQ. The CDR3 loop spans 17 amino acids. The CDR3 protein is CASSLGSTGTGGAGGFF. CDR3 sequence (DNA): TGCGCCAGCAGCTTGGGATCAACGGGGACAGGGGGCGCAGGGGGCTTTTTT. Full variable domain (remainder filled in from reference TRBV5-1 and TRBJ2-3): KAGVTQTPRYLIKTRGQQVTLSCSPISGHRSVSWYQQTPGQGLQFLFEYFSETQRNKGNFPGRFSGRQFSNSRSEMNVSTLELGDSALYLCASSLGSTGTGGAGGFFGPGTRLTVL.

V is TRBV7-9 and J is TRBJ2-7, with D possibly TRBD2 on 6 matching bases. There are 16 residues in the CDR3. V gave up 1 base and J gave up 0 bases, with 13 bases separating them. Germline-derived CDR1 and CDR2 are SEHNR and FQNEAQ (reference sequence). CDR3 amino acids: CASSLGRGLTSYEQYV. The CDR3 coding sequence is TGTGCCAGCAGCTTAGGGAGGGGTTTGACCTCCTACGAGCAGTACGTC.

The chain links TRBV20-1 to TRBJ1-1; unclear D gene. V lost 5 bases and J 4 bases, leaving 17 bases between the germline ends. The CDR3 length is 14 residues. From germline, CDR1 is DFQATT and CDR2 SNEGSKA (reference sequence). The CDR3 coding sequence is TGCAGTGCTCCAAGATTGTCCTGGGGCACTGAAGCTTTCTTT. Residues: CSAPRLSWGTEAFF.

This clonotype has a handful of counts. The chain joins TRBV12-3 or TRBV12-4 to TRBJ2-6; D uncertain. This CDR3 region has 17 residues. Trimming left V 11 bases short and J 4 bases short, with 24 bases between. The CDR3 spells CASTGSTWVAGANVLTF. The CDR3 nucleotides are TGTGCCTCAACGGGCTCCACGTGGGTAGCCGGGGCCAACGTCCTGACTTTC.

The chain employs TRBV9 and TRBJ2-5; weak D call: TRBD2 (7 bases). V dropped 1 base and J dropped 1 base, with 14 bases sitting between them. This CDR3 spans 16 amino acids. Germline assignment: CDR1 SGDLS and CDR2 YYNGEE. The CDR3 nucleotides are TGTGCCAGCAGCGTATGGGAGGGGGGTTCCCAAGAGACCCAGTACTTC. Protein sequence: CASSVWEGGSQETQYF.

This clonotype was seen repeatedly, ten times or more. The CDR3 DNA reads TGCGCCAGCAGCCAAGGGTCCGAGAATCAGCCCCAGCATTTT. The encoded protein is CASSQGSENQPQHF. The chain uses TRBV4-1 and TRBJ1-5; D remains ambiguous. V dropped 1 base and J dropped 4 bases, with 8 bases sitting between them. CDR1 and CDR2 (germline): MGHRA, YSYEKL. There are 14 residues in the CDR3.

Only a few counts were recorded for this clonotype. The J gene is TRBJ2-6, the V gene TRBV10-3; maybe TRBD2 (5 bases). V dropped 6 bases and J dropped 0 bases, with 18 bases sitting between them. Germline V gene lookup returns CDR1 ENHRY and CDR2 SYGVKD. The CDR3 spans 18 residues. Written as DNA, the CDR3 is TGTGCCATCAGCGAGCAACCACCCGGGATCTCTGGGGCCAACGTCCTGACTTTC. It is translated as CAISEQPPGISGANVLTF.

V and J are TRBV24-1 and TRBJ2-1; D perhaps matches TRBD1 (5 bases). V lost 2 bases and J 7 bases, leaving 17 bases between the germline ends. Germline values: CDR1 KGHDR, CDR2 SFDVKD. This CDR3 region has 16 residues. CDR3 coding DNA: TGTGCCACCAGTGATTCGGGTAGGGGATCGGCGAATGAGCAGTTCTTC. Amino acids: CATSDSGRGSANEQFF.

V gene TRBV7-6 combines with J gene TRBJ1-5; 8 bases fit TRBD1. Trimming took 6 bases from V and 4 from J; bases not matched to a gene: 8. CDR1 SGHVS and CDR2 FNYEAQ come from the germline V gene. The CDR3 has 15 residues. CDR3 loop: CASSPTQGANQPQHF. CDR3 nucleotide sequence: TGTGCCAGCAGTCCTACCCAGGGGGCGAATCAGCCCCAGCATTTT.

This clonotype was counted at least ten times. CDR3 amino acids: CASALPGRLVRAFF. CDR3 bases: TGTGCCAGCGCTCTTCCGGGACGCCTGGTCCGGGCTTTCTTT. This chain links TRBV2 with TRBJ1-1, with D perhaps matching TRBD1 (5 bases). Germline CDR1 reads SNHLY; CDR2 reads FYNNEI. This CDR3 has 14 amino acids. Trimming removed 8 bases from V and 11 bases from J, with 24 bases in between.

A few counts support this clonotype. V usage is TRBV20-1 and J usage is TRBJ2-2, with D maybe TRBD1 (5 bases). CDR3 length: 15 amino acids. CDR1 and CDR2 from the germline V gene are DFQATT and SNEGSKA (reference sequence). V dropped 3 bases and J dropped 4 bases, with 15 bases sitting between them. The CDR3 loop reads CSARLGLDGTGELFF. DNA for the CDR3: TGCAGTGCTAGGTTGGGGCTAGATGGCACCGGGGAGCTGTTTTTT.

This clonotype was counted at least ten times. V gene TRBV4-3 combines with J gene TRBJ1-1; no firm D call. The length of the CDR3 is 14 residues. Germline CDR1 and CDR2: LGHNA and YSLEER. Trimming cost V 0 bases and J 5 bases, with 10 bases left between them. The CDR3 region is CASSQDTWETEAFF. CDR3 in DNA: TGCGCCAGCAGCCAAGATACATGGGAGACTGAAGCTTTCTTT.

This clonotype was counted many times. The chain is built from TRBV5-6 and TRBJ1-6; no clear D gene. The CDR3 consists of 16 residues. From germline, CDR1 is SGHDT and CDR2 YYEEEE. Deletions cut 1 base from V and 7 bases from J, with 15 bases between. In nucleotides, the CDR3 is TGTGCCAGCAGCTTGAGGTTTGCGGGTATGAATTCACCCCTCCACTTT. It specifies CASSLRFAGMNSPLHF.

CDR3 amino acids: CSVPMTGPQETQYF. DNA for the CDR3: TGCAGCGTCCCCATGACAGGGCCACAAGAGACCCAGTACTTC. The V and J genes are TRBV29-1 and TRBJ2-5; 7 nucleotides agree with TRBD1. The germline gives CDR1 SQVTM, CDR2 ANQGSEA. The CDR3 consists of 14 residues. After removal of 6 bases from V and 2 bases from J, the junction contained 9 bases not matched to a gene.

This chain links TRBV6-5 with TRBJ1-5; 7 bases align to TRBD1. The V gene end was trimmed by 6 bases and the J gene end by 4 bases; junction bases not matched to a gene: 3. CDR3 length: 13 residues. In germline, CDR1 is MNHEY, CDR2 SVGAGI. The CDR3 loop reads CASRGQINQPQHF. The CDR3 bases are TGTGCCAGCAGGGGACAGATAAATCAGCCCCAGCATTTT.

Only a few counts were recorded for this clonotype. The chain links TRBV18 to TRBJ2-1; no clear D gene. The germline gives CDR1 KGHSH, CDR2 LQKENI. Between the trimmed V and J ends, which lost 6 bases and 7 bases, there was a span of 10 bases. The CDR3 is 12 amino acids. The CDR3 sequence: CASSSAVNEQFF. In DNA, the CDR3 is TGTGCCAGCTCGTCTGCCGTAAATGAGCAGTTCTTC.

The chain joins TRBV7-6 to TRBJ1-1; D possibly corresponds to TRBD1 (6 bases). Per germline, CDR1 SGHVS and CDR2 FNYEAQ. The CDR3 loop spans 11 amino acids. The V gene lost 5 bases and the J gene lost 8 bases, with 9 bases spanning the gap. The CDR3 DNA follows: TGTGCCAGCAGCAAGGGACAAGAAGCTTTCTTT. As protein: CASSKGQEAFF.

This clonotype was seen a few times. The V gene is TRBV5-1, the J gene TRBJ1-1; 9 bases are shared with TRBD1. V shed 8 bases and J 1 base; nucleotides not matched to a gene: 21. CDR3 length: 19 amino acids. The germline CDR1 and CDR2 sequences are SGHRS and YFSETQ. In DNA form, the CDR3 reads TGCGCCAGAGACCCTGAAAGCCGGGACAGGGAGGCCAGGAACACTGAAGCTTTCTTT. Translating it yields CARDPESRDREARNTEAFF.

This clonotype was seen ten or more times. The CDR3 DNA sequence: TGTGCCAGCAGCTCAAAACAGGGTGGTGAGACCCAGTACTTC. Protein sequence: CASSSKQGGETQYF. The V and J genes are TRBV5-4 and TRBJ2-5; the D gene is possibly TRBD1 (6 bases). The germline V gene encodes CDR1 SGHNT and CDR2 YYREEE (reference sequence). The CDR3 length is 14 residues. Trimming took off 3 bases at V and 5 bases at J, with 14 bases between the two ends.

This clonotype has only a few counts. The chain has TRBV7-2 and TRBJ1-5; TRBD1 aligns across 8 bases. This CDR3 has 12 residues. Germline CDR1 SGHTA, CDR2 FQGNSA. After removal of 5 bases from V and 11 bases from J, the junction contained 5 bases not matched to a gene. The CDR3 spells CASSPKDRAQHF. CDR3 coding DNA: TGTGCCAGCAGCCCGAAGGACAGGGCCCAGCATTTT.

The V call is TRBV6-1, the J call TRBJ2-7, with D perhaps TRBD1 (6 bases). Germline V gives CDR1 MNHNS, CDR2 SASEGT. The V and J ends lost 4 bases and 3 bases respectively, with 10 bases between them. There are 13 residues in the CDR3. CDR3 loop: CASSGTAHYEQYF. The CDR3 coding sequence is TGTGCCAGCAGTGGGACAGCCCACTACGAGCAGTACTTC.

This clonotype turned up a few times. V gene TRBV30 combines with J gene TRBJ1-2; D is possibly TRBD1 (6 bases). Germline V gene lookup returns CDR1 GTSNPN and CDR2 SVGIG (reference sequence). V shed 2 bases and J shed 0 bases, with 16 bases lying between them. This CDR3 region has 16 residues. CDR3 DNA: TGTGCCTGGAGTACTGAGGGGGTATCGTCTAACTATGGCTACACCTTC. Translating it yields CAWSTEGVSSNYGYTF. The whole variable domain, filled in from reference TRBV30 and TRBJ1-2, reads SQTIHQWPATLVQPVGSPLSLECTVEGTSNPNLYWYRQAAGRGLQLLFYSVGIGQISSEVPQNLSASRPQDRQFILSSKKLLLSDSGFYLCAWSTEGVSSNYGYTFGSGTRLTVV.

This clonotype was detected once. The rearrangement uses TRBV24-1 and TRBJ1-1; 9 bases are shared with TRBD1. Looked up from germline, CDR1 is KGHDR and CDR2 is SFDVKD. The CDR3 is 15 amino acids. The V segment lost 4 bases and the J segment 4 bases; nucleotides outside the gene matches: 6. The CDR3 here is CATSEAGQGPTEAFF. For the CDR3, the DNA is TGTGCCACCAGTGAGGCTGGACAGGGGCCCACTGAAGCTTTCTTT.

This clonotype was seen a few times. V is TRBV5-1 and J is TRBJ1-2; 8 bases align to TRBD1. Trimming removed 4 bases from V and 5 bases from J; junction bases left unmatched: 13. The CDR3 loop spans 16 amino acids. In germline, CDR1 is SGHRS, CDR2 YFSETQ. Here the CDR3 DNA reads TGCGCCAGCAGCCATGCACAGGGGGTACCGCTTTATGGCTACACCTTC. Its translation is CASSHAQGVPLYGYTF.